These 27 T cell receptor beta chains share one sample of origin, sequenced in a study of cytomegalovirus exposure and HLA in healthy donors. Researchers ran the PCR with 60 Vbeta and 13 Jbeta primers. Sequencing was performed with immunoSEQ multiplex PCR; in TCRdb, only in-frame clones are kept and a portion is missing. The table shows roughly 67,000 clones, with over 70% occurring only once. Source material: PBMCs. The receptors shown here come from a man aged 60-69 years in good health and CMV-seropositive.

V usage is TRBV13 and J usage is TRBJ1-1, with D hard to call. Deletions cut 5 bases from V and 3 bases from J, with 7 bases between. This CDR3 has 12 amino acids. Germline V gives CDR1 PRHDT, CDR2 FYEKMQ (reference sequence). CDR3 amino acids: CASSPSHTEAFF. The CDR3 DNA is TGTGCCAGCAGCCCATCCCACACTGAAGCTTTCTTT.

The chain employs TRBV2 and TRBJ1-5; D is ambiguous. The CDR3 has 16 residues. Germline V CDR1 and CDR2: SNHLY, FYNNEI. V dropped 2 bases and J dropped 2 bases, with 13 bases sitting between them. The CDR3 coding sequence is TGTGCCAGCAGTGAATTAGGCCCGGCGGGCAATCAGCCCCAGCATTTT. Protein: CASSELGPAGNQPQHF.

J is TRBJ1-2 and V is TRBV6-5, with D uncertain. This CDR3 has 14 residues. In germline, CDR1 is MNHEY, CDR2 SVGAGI. V shed 7 bases and J shed 3 bases, with 15 bases lying between them. CDR3 amino acids: CASISGSRDYGYTF. CDR3 nucleotide sequence: TGTGCCAGCATTTCTGGTTCTCGCGACTATGGCTACACCTTC.

This chain joins TRBV5-5 and TRBJ1-2; D is undetermined. With 0 bases removed from V and 4 bases from J, the gap between germline ends came to 7 bases. Germline-derived CDR1 and CDR2 are SGHKS and YYEKEE (reference sequence). The CDR3 spans 13 residues. CDR3 sequence: CASSLEQFYGYTF. CDR3 in DNA: TGTGCCAGCAGCTTGGAACAGTTCTATGGCTACACCTTC.

This clone was observed a handful of times. The genes are TRBV5-1 and TRBJ2-1, with TRBD2 matching over 11 bases. The CDR3 is 16 residues long. V shed 4 bases and J 6 bases; nucleotides not matched to a gene: 9. Germline loops: CDR1 SGHRS, CDR2 YFSETQ. The CDR3 reads CASSKLTSGSGNEQFF. The CDR3, as DNA: TGCGCCAGCAGCAAATTAACTAGCGGGAGTGGCAATGAGCAGTTCTTC. Using reference TRBV5-1 and TRBJ2-1 for the parts outside the CDR3, the full variable domain is KAGVTQTPRYLIKTRGQQVTLSCSPISGHRSVSWYQQTPGQGLQFLFEYFSETQRNKGNFPGRFSGRQFSNSRSEMNVSTLELGDSALYLCASSKLTSGSGNEQFFGPGTRLTVL.

This chain joins TRBV27 and TRBJ2-5; TRBD1 aligns across 8 bases. Matching the DNA end better, TRBJ2-7 makes the J call doubtful. There are 16 residues in the CDR3. The V gene's germline CDR1 is MNHEY and CDR2 SMNVEV (reference sequence). The CDR3: CASSPTAGTGSYEQYF. CDR3 bases: TGTGCCAGCAGTCCAACGGCCGGGACAGGCTCCTACGAGCAGTACTTC.

V is TRBV18 and J is TRBJ1-1; no firm D call. Germline V gives CDR1 KGHSH, CDR2 LQKENI. The CDR3 spans 13 residues. The ends were cut back, 6 bases at V and 4 bases at J, with 12 bases in the middle. CDR3 region: CASSQDQTTEAFF. The CDR3 DNA sequence: TGTGCCAGCTCCCAGGATCAAACCACTGAAGCTTTCTTT. The entire variable domain, with the rest obtained from reference TRBV18 and TRBJ1-1, is as follows: NAGVMQNPRHLVRRRGQEARLRCSPMKGHSHVYWYRQLPEEGLKFMVYLQKENIIDESGMPKERFSAEFPKEGPSILRIQQVVRGDSAAYFCASSQDQTTEAFFGQGTRLTVV.

This clone occurred once. CDR3 DNA: TGTGCCAGCAGCTTGGTTACAGGGGAAAAACTGTTTTTT. It codes for CASSLVTGEKLFF. The chain has TRBV5-4 and TRBJ1-4; tentative D call: TRBD1 (6 bases). CDR1 and CDR2 from the germline V gene are SGHNT and YYREEE (reference sequence). V shed 0 bases and J shed 8 bases, with 8 bases lying between them. This CDR3 has 13 amino acids.

The J gene is TRBJ2-7, the V gene TRBV27; 9 bases match TRBD1. Losses at the gene ends were 4 bases for V and 3 bases for J; bases not matched to a gene: 7. Per germline, CDR1 MNHEY and CDR2 SMNVEV (reference sequence). The CDR3 runs 15 residues. Written as DNA, the CDR3 is TGTGCCAGCAGTTCTCGACAGGGGGGTTACTACGAGCAGTACTTC. It codes for CASSSRQGGYYEQYF.

The chain recombines TRBV7-6 with TRBJ2-3; TRBD2 matches at 7 bases. This CDR3 is 15 amino acids long. Germline V gives CDR1 SGHVS, CDR2 FNYEAQ. V was clipped by 6 bases and J by 2 bases; unmatched bases: 8. This CDR3 is CASSRSSGYTDTQYF. CDR3 sequence (DNA): TGTGCCAGCAGTCGATCTAGCGGATACACAGATACGCAGTATTTT.

V gene TRBV15 combines with J gene TRBJ2-2, with 10 bases fitting TRBD2. The CDR3 has 16 residues. V shed 6 bases and J 4 bases; nucleotides not matched to a gene: 8. Germline V gives CDR1 LNHNV, CDR2 YYDKDF (reference sequence). CDR3 residues: CATSISGGAGTGELFF. The DNA for the CDR3 is TGTGCCACCAGTATCAGCGGGGGGGCTGGCACCGGGGAGCTGTTTTTT.

V usage is TRBV28 and J usage is TRBJ2-5; 7 positions match TRBD2. The J call may be faulty, since TRBJ2-7 better matches the DNA end. The CDR3 totals 16 residues. The germline gives CDR1 MDHEN, CDR2 SYDVKM. CDR3 nucleotides: TGTGCCAGCAGTTTTCACCTAGCGGTTCTTTCCTACGAGCAGTACTTC. This codes for CASSFHLAVLSYEQYF.

This chain uses TRBV7-9 with TRBJ2-3; tentatively, D is TRBD2 (6 bases). Germline V lookup: CDR1 SEHNR, CDR2 FQNEAQ (reference sequence). The CDR3 runs 14 residues. V lost 6 bases to trimming and J lost 5 bases, with 15 bases between them. This CDR3 is CASSPTRELDTQYF. The CDR3 DNA follows: TGTGCCAGCAGTCCAACACGGGAGCTAGATACGCAGTATTTT.

This sequence joins TRBV2 and TRBJ2-7, with 8 bases aligning to TRBD2. The V and J ends lost 8 bases and 3 bases, in that order; junction bases with no gene match: 15. The CDR3 sequence is 16 residues long. Germline CDR1 reads SNHLY; CDR2 reads FYNNEI. The CDR3 protein is CASYAPLAGPDYEQYF. The DNA for the CDR3 is TGTGCCAGCTATGCCCCCTTAGCGGGACCAGACTACGAGCAGTACTTC.

The V call is TRBV25-1, the J call TRBJ2-1; D may be TRBD2 (6 bases). The V end lost 6 bases, the J end lost 0 bases, and 12 bases lay between the germline ends. Germline V CDR1 and CDR2: MGHDK, SYGVNS. CDR3 length: 15 amino acids. In DNA form, the CDR3 reads TGTGCCAGCAGCCCCGGGAGTAGCTCCTACAATGAGCAGTTCTTC. This translates into CASSPGSSSYNEQFF.

There are a few counts of this clone. The identical CDR3 is also encoded by other nucleotide sequences in the sample. The CDR3 protein is CAARGNLVSYEQYF. The CDR3 DNA follows: TGTGCCGCTAGGGGCAATCTAGTCTCCTACGAGCAGTACTTC. This chain links TRBV10-3 with TRBJ2-7; D is perhaps TRBD1 (5 bases). Germline CDR1 is ENHRY and CDR2 is SYGVKD. V was shortened by 11 bases and J by 0 bases, with 17 bases between the two germline ends. The CDR3 covers 14 residues.

The rearrangement links TRBV7-2 to TRBJ2-7; a possible D gene is TRBD2 (6 bases). V lost 5 bases and J lost 7, with 24 bases in between. The CDR3 is 16 amino acids. CDR1 and CDR2 (germline): SGHTA, FQGNSA. The CDR3 sequence: CASSPRGSGWLSEQYF. CDR3 in DNA: TGTGCCAGCAGCCCCCGGGGGAGCGGGTGGCTCTCTGAGCAGTACTTC. Drawing the rest from reference TRBV7-2 and TRBJ2-7, the complete variable domain is GAGVSQSPSNKVTEKGKDVELRCDPISGHTALYWYRQSLGQGLEFLIYFQGNSAPDKSGLPSDRFSAERTGGSVSTLTIQRTQQEDSAVYLCASSPRGSGWLSEQYFGPGTRLTVT.

The chain is built from TRBV5-1 and TRBJ2-5, with 7 positions matching TRBD1. Germline CDR1 and CDR2: SGHRS and YFSETQ. The CDR3 has 15 amino acids. The V and J ends lost 4 bases and 0 bases, in that order; junction bases with no gene match: 6. CDR3 amino acids: CASSGQTGNQETQYF. The CDR3 region has the DNA TGCGCCAGCAGCGGCCAGACAGGGAACCAAGAGACCCAGTACTTC.

This chain connects TRBV6-6 to TRBJ1-2; 8 bases are shared with TRBD1. V lost 7 bases and J lost 2; bases outside the gene matches: 12. Germline assignment: CDR1 MNHNY and CDR2 SVGAGI (reference sequence). CDR3 size: 16 residues. This CDR3 reads CASNRHGTGQNYGYTF. CDR3 bases: TGTGCCAGCAACCGACATGGGACAGGCCAAAACTATGGCTACACCTTC.

V gene TRBV11-3 combines with J gene TRBJ2-2; tentative D call: TRBD1 (6 bases). The CDR3 has 15 residues. Trimming took 5 bases from V and 0 from J, leaving 10 bases between them. The germline V gene has CDR1 SGHNT and CDR2 YENEEA. The CDR3 DNA reads TGTGCCAGCAGCCAGGGGTTATCGAACACCGGGGAGCTGTTTTTT. Translated: CASSQGLSNTGELFF. Using reference TRBV11-3 and TRBJ2-2 for the parts outside the CDR3, the full variable domain is EAGVVQSPRYKIIEKKQPVAFWCNPISGHNTLYWYLQNLGQGPELLIRYENEEAVDDSQLPKDRFSAERLKGVDSTLKIQPAELGDSAVYLCASSQGLSNTGELFFGEGSRLTVL.

This clone was observed once. J is TRBJ2-2 and V is TRBV6-6; 9 bases fit TRBD1. The CDR3 is 16 amino acids. The germline CDR1 and CDR2 sequences are MNHNY and SVGAGI (reference sequence). Trimming cost V 6 bases and J 2 bases; bases outside gene matches: 7. The CDR3 here is CASSYGTGPNTGELFF. In nucleotides, the CDR3 is TGTGCCAGCAGCTACGGGACAGGGCCCAACACCGGGGAGCTGTTTTTT.

The CDR3 reads CASTLGLTDTQYF. As DNA, the CDR3 is TGTGCCAGCACCTTGGGACTCACAGATACGCAGTATTTT. V is TRBV6-6 and J is TRBJ2-3; D might be TRBD2 (6 bases). Trimming removed 7 bases from V and 2 bases from J, with 10 bases in between. The CDR3 covers 13 residues. In germline, CDR1 is MNHNY, CDR2 SVGAGI (reference sequence).

In this sample, this clone turned up a few times. The chain is built from TRBV27 and TRBJ1-1; D is possibly TRBD1 (5 bases). Germline-derived CDR1 and CDR2 are MNHEY and SMNVEV (reference sequence). The CDR3 spans 13 residues. Trimming pared 6 bases from V and 2 bases from J, leaving 10 bases between. The CDR3 sequence: CASRQDSNTEAFF. CDR3 in DNA: TGTGCCAGCAGACAAGACAGCAACACTGAAGCTTTCTTT.

This rearrangement joins TRBV18 to TRBJ1-6; perhaps TRBD1 as D (6 bases). The CDR3 totals 16 residues. Germline CDR1 is KGHSH and CDR2 is LQKENI. The V gene lost 5 bases and the J gene lost 7 bases, with 18 bases spanning the gap. Here the CDR3 reads CASSSSMTGENSPLHF. The CDR3 bases are TGTGCCAGCTCATCCTCTATGACAGGTGAAAATTCACCCCTCCACTTT. The variable domain in full, with the rest retrieved from reference TRBV18 and TRBJ1-6, is NAGVMQNPRHLVRRRGQEARLRCSPMKGHSHVYWYRQLPEEGLKFMVYLQKENIIDESGMPKERFSAEFPKEGPSILRIQQVVRGDSAAYFCASSSSMTGENSPLHFGNGTRLTVT.

The gene calls are TRBV6-6 and TRBJ2-1, with TRBD1 matching 7 bases. Per germline, CDR1 MNHNY and CDR2 SVGAGI (reference sequence). Trimming removed 0 bases from V and 0 bases from J; junction bases left unmatched: 2. The CDR3 is 16 amino acids. The CDR3 DNA follows: TGTGCCAGCAGTTACTCGGGACAGACCTCCTACAATGAGCAGTTCTTC. Translating it yields CASSYSGQTSYNEQFF.

This clone was recorded a few times. This rearrangement joins TRBV6-5 to TRBJ2-7; D might be TRBD1 (5 bases). V lost 4 bases, J lost 6 bases, and 13 bases lay in between. This CDR3 is 13 amino acids long. CDR1 MNHEY and CDR2 SVGAGI come from the germline V gene. CDR3 DNA sequence: TGTGCCAGCAGTTTCATTCAGGGTTTCGAGCAGTACTTC. Amino acid sequence: CASSFIQGFEQYF.

This clone came up once. This chain joins TRBV5-1 and TRBJ2-5; 7 bases fit TRBD1. Germline loops: CDR1 SGHRS, CDR2 YFSETQ. V lost 8 bases and J lost 5; bases outside the gene matches: 12. The CDR3 totals 14 residues. CDR3 in amino acids: CASYDRDEGETQYF. The CDR3 DNA is TGCGCCAGTTATGACAGGGACGAAGGGGAGACCCAGTACTTC. The full variable domain, in which reference TRBV5-1 and TRBJ2-5 provide the parts outside the CDR3, is KAGVTQTPRYLIKTRGQQVTLSCSPISGHRSVSWYQQTPGQGLQFLFEYFSETQRNKGNFPGRFSGRQFSNSRSEMNVSTLELGDSALYLCASYDRDEGETQYFGPGTRLLVL.